The T cell receptor beta chain described here comes from a study of naive and memory T cell subsets. A UMI-containing oligonucleotide was joined by 3' ligation to the TCR cDNA template. Input was about 1 to 1,100 ng of DNase-treated total RNA without cell sorting. Germline assignment: CDR1 MDHEN and CDR2 SYDVKM. The CDR3 length is 19 residues. V shed 6 bases, J shed 6 bases, and the junction held 20 bases outside the gene matches. Ligated cDNA underwent four rounds of PCR with nested alpha and beta constant region primers and SP2. TCRdb reprocessed the 5' RACE reads via MiXCR and lists one record per CDR3 protein. The table lists more than 55,000 distinct CDR3 sequences, more than 7.5% of them singletons.

This sequence originates from a female donor in good health. This chain links TRBV28 with TRBJ2-3; 11 bases fit TRBD2. Here the CDR3 DNA reads TGTGCCAGCAGGTCCTCAGGATTGAGTACTAGCGGGGGAGCGGATACGCAGTATTTT. Translation gives CASRSSGLSTSGGADTQYF.